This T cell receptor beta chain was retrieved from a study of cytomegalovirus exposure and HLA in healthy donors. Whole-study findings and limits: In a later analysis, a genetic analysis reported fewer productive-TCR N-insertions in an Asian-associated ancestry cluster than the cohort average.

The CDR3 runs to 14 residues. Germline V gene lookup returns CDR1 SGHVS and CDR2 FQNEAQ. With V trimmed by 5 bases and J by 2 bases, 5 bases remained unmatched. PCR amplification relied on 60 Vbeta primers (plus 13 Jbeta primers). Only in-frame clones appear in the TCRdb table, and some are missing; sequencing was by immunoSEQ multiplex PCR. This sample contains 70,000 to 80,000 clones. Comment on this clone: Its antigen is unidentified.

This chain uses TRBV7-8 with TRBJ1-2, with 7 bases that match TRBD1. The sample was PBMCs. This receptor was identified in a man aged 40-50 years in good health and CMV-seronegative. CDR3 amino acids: CASSLQGTNYGYTF. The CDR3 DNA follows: TGTGCCAGCAGCCTACAGGGGACCAACTATGGCTACACCTTC.